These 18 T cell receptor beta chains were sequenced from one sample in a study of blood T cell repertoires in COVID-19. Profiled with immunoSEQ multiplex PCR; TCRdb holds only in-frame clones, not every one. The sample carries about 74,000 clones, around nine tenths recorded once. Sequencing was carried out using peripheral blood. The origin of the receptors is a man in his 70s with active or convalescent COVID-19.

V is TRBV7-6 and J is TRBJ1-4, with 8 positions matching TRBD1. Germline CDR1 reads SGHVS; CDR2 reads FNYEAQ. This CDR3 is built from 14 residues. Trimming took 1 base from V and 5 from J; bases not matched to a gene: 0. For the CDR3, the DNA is TGTGCCAGCAGCTTAGGGACAGGGAATGAAAAACTGTTTTTT. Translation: CASSLGTGNEKLFF.

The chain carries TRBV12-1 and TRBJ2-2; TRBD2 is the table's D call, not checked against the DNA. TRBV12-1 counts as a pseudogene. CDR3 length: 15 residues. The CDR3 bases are TGTGCCAGCAGCCCGTCGTCAGCGGACACCGGGGAGCTGTTTTTT. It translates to CASSPSSADTGELFF.

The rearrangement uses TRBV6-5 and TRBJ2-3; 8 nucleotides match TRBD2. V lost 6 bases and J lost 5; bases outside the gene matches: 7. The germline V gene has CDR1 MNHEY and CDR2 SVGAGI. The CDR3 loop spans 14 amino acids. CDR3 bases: TGTGCCAGCAGCCGGGAGGGCCGTATAGATACGCAGTATTTT. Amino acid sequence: CASSREGRIDTQYF.

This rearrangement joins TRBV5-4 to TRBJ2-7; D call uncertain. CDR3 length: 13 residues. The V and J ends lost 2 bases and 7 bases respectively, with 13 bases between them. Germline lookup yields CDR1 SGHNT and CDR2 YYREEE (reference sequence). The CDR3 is CASSFYKAGEQYF. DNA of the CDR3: TGTGCCAGCAGCTTTTACAAGGCCGGGGAGCAGTACTTC.

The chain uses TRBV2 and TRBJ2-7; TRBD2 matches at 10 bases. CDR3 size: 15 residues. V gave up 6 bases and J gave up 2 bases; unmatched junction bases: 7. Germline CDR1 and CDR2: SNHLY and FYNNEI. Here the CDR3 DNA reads TGTGCCAGCAGGCTACCCGGACTAGCGGCCTACGAGCAGTACTTC. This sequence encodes CASRLPGLAAYEQYF.

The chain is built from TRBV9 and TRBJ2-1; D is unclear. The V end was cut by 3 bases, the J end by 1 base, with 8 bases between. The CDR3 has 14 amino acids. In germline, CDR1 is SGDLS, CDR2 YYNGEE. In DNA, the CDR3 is TGTGCCAGCAGCGCCGCCGGGTCCTACAATGAGCAGTTCTTC. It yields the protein CASSAAGSYNEQFF.

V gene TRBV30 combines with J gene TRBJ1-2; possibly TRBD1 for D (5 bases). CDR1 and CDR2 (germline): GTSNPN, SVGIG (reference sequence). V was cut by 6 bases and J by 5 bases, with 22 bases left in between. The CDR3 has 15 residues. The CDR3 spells CACALGAGYLYGYTF. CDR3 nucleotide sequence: TGTGCCTGCGCCCTTGGGGCAGGGTATTTGTATGGCTACACCTTC. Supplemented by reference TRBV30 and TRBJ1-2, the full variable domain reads SQTIHQWPATLVQPVGSPLSLECTVEGTSNPNLYWYRQAAGRGLQLLFYSVGIGQISSEVPQNLSASRPQDRQFILSSKKLLLSDSGFYLCACALGAGYLYGYTFGSGTRLTVV.

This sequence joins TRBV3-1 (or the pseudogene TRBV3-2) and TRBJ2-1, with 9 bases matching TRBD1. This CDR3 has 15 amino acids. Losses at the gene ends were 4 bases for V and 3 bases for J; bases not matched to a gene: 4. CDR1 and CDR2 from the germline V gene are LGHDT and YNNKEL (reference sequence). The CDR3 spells CASSLETGGYNEQFF. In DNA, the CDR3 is TGTGCCAGCAGCCTAGAGACAGGGGGCTACAATGAGCAGTTCTTC.

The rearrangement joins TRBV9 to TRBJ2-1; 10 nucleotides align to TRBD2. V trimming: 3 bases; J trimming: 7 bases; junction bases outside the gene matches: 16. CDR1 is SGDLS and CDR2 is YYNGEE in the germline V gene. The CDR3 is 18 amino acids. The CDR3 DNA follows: TGTGCCAGCAGCGCAGAACCGGTCCGGCTAGCGGGAGTAAATGAGCAGTTCTTC. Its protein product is CASSAEPVRLAGVNEQFF. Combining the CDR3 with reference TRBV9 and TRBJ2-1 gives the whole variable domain DSGVTQTPKHLITATGQRVTLRCSPRSGDLSVYWYQQSLDQGLQFLIQYYNGEERAKGNILERFSAQQFPDLHSELNLSSLELGDSALYFCASSAEPVRLAGVNEQFFGPGTRLTVL.

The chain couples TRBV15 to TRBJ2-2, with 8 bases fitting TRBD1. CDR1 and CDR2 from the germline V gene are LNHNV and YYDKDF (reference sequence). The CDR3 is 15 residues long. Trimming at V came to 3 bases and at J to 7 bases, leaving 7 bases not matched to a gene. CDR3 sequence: CATSRVTGGIGELFF. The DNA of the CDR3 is TGTGCCACCAGCAGGGTCACAGGGGGGATCGGGGAGCTGTTTTTT.

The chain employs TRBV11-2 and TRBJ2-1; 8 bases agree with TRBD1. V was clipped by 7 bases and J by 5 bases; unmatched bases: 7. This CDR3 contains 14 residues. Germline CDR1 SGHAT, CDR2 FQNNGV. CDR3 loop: CASTRTGTDNEQFF. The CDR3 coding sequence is TGTGCCAGCACAAGGACAGGGACCGACAATGAGCAGTTCTTC.

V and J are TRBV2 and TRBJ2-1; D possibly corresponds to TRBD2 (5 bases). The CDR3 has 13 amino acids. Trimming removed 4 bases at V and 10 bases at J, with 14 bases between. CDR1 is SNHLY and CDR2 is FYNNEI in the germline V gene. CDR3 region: CASSGTQAGEQFF. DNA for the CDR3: TGTGCCAGCAGTGGGACTCAAGCAGGCGAGCAGTTCTTC. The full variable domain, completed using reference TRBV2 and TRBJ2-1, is EPEVTQTPSHQVTQMGQEVILRCVPISNHLYFYWYRQILGQKVEFLVSFYNNEISEKSEIFDDQFSVERPDGSNFTLKIRSTKLEDSAMYFCASSGTQAGEQFFGPGTRLTVL.

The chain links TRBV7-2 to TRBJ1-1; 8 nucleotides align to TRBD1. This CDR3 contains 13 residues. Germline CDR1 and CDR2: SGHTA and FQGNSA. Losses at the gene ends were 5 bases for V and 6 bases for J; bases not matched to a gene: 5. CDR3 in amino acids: CASSRPGQAEAFF. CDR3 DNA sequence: TGTGCCAGCAGCCGCCCGGGACAGGCTGAAGCTTTCTTT.

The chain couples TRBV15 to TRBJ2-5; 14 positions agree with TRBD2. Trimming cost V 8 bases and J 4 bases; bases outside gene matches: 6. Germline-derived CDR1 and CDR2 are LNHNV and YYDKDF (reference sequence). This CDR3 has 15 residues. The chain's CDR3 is CATQRGLAGGETQYF. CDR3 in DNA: TGTGCCACCCAGCGAGGACTAGCGGGGGGAGAGACCCAGTACTTC.

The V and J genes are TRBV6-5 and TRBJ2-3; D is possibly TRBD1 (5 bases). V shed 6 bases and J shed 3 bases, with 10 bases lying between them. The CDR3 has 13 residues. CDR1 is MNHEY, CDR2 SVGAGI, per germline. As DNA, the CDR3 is TGTGCCAGCAGCTCCAGGGTTACAGATACGCAGTATTTT. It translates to CASSSRVTDTQYF.

This chain's CDR3 is CASSTTGLAATQYF. CDR3 DNA sequence: TGTGCCAGTAGTACCACGGGACTAGCAGCGACCCAGTACTTC. This chain uses TRBV19 with TRBJ2-5; TRBD2 aligns across 9 bases. CDR1 and CDR2 (germline): LNHDA, SQIVND (reference sequence). V lost 4 bases, J lost 7 bases, and 7 bases stayed unmatched. This CDR3 is built from 14 residues. Looking up the rest from reference TRBV19 and TRBJ2-5 gives the full variable domain: DGGITQSPKYLFRKEGQNVTLSCEQNLNHDAMYWYRQDPGQGLRLIYYSQIVNDFQKGDIAEGYSVSREKKESFPLTVTSAQKNPTAFYLCASSTTGLAATQYFGPGTRLLVL.

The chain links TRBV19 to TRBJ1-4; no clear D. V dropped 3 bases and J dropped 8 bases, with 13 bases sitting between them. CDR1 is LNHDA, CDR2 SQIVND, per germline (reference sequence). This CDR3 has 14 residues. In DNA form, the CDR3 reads TGTGCCAGTAGTATGAGAGGGAGTGGCGAAAAACTGTTTTTT. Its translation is CASSMRGSGEKLFF.

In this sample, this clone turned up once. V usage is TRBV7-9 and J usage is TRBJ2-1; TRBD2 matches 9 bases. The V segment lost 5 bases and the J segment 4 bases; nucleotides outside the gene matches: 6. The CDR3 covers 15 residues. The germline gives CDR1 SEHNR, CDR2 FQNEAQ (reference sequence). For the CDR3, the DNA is TGTGCCAGCAGCCAAGCGGGGGGCGGGTACAATGAGCAGTTCTTC. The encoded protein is CASSQAGGGYNEQFF.